The 14 T cell receptor beta chains in this list originate from one sample, sequenced in a study of shared clonotypes between healthy human individuals. Assay: immunoSEQ multiplex PCR; the TCRdb copy retains only in-frame clones and omits some. The sample comprises 1.4 million to 1.5 million clones, around 95% of which are singletons, and roughly 1.1% rests with the top ten. The source material was naive CD4+ T cells sorted from blood. Described subset: CD45RA+ positively selected. These TCRs come from a man aged 25-40 years in good health.

The chain couples TRBV18 to TRBJ1-3; D possibly corresponds to TRBD1 (6 bases). Germline CDR1 is KGHSH and CDR2 is LQKENI. There are 18 residues in the CDR3. With 1 base removed from V and 2 bases from J, the gap between germline ends came to 18 bases. CDR3 DNA sequence: TGTGCCAGCTCACCACTCGGGCAGGGGACCGGCCCTGGAAACACCATATATTTT. Encoded protein: CASSPLGQGTGPGNTIYF.

This clone occurred once. The V and J genes are TRBV27 and TRBJ2-3, with no clear D. CDR3 length equals 13 residues. Trimming stripped 6 bases from V and 4 bases from J, with 11 bases between. The germline gives CDR1 MNHEY, CDR2 SMNVEV (reference sequence). The CDR3 reads CASRKLGADTQYF. The CDR3 coding sequence is TGTGCCAGCAGAAAGCTAGGCGCAGATACGCAGTATTTT.

The chain recombines TRBV7-2 with TRBJ2-1; D is undetermined. CDR3 length: 13 residues. Germline V lookup: CDR1 SGHTA, CDR2 FQGNSA. V gave up 0 bases and J gave up 16 bases, with 16 bases separating them. The CDR3 reads CASSLAIHTPVFF. The CDR3 coding sequence is TGTGCCAGCAGCTTAGCGATCCACACCCCGGTTTTCTTC.

J is TRBJ2-6 and V is TRBV28; D gene ambiguous. Germline V lookup: CDR1 MDHEN, CDR2 SYDVKM. The length of the CDR3 is 15 residues. V was trimmed by 0 bases and J by 1 base, leaving 4 bases between them. The CDR3 sequence: CASSLWGSGANVLTF. In nucleotides, the CDR3 is TGTGCCAGCAGTTTATGGGGGTCTGGGGCCAACGTCCTGACTTTC.

V is TRBV14 and J is TRBJ2-7, with 12 nucleotides matching TRBD2. The J segment lost 1 base and the V segment lost 2 bases, leaving 3 bases of the junction unmatched. The length of the CDR3 is 16 residues. CDR1 is SGHDN and CDR2 is FVKESK in the germline V gene. CDR3 sequence: CASSQLAGGTSYEQYF. The DNA of the CDR3 is TGTGCCAGCAGCCAACTAGCGGGAGGGACATCCTACGAGCAGTACTTC. The entire variable domain, with the rest obtained from reference TRBV14 and TRBJ2-7, is as follows: EAGVTQFPSHSVIEKGQTVTLRCDPISGHDNLYWYRRVMGKEIKFLLHFVKESKQDESGMPNNRFLAERTGGTYSTLKVQPAELEDSGVYFCASSQLAGGTSYEQYFGPGTRLTVT.

CDR3: CASSVGPQGSYEQYF. The CDR3 coding sequence is TGTGCCAGCAGCGTAGGGCCGCAAGGGAGCTACGAGCAGTACTTC. V usage is TRBV9 and J usage is TRBJ2-7, with a tentative D call TRBD2 (5 bases). Germline loops: CDR1 SGDLS, CDR2 YYNGEE. The V end was cut by 0 bases, the J end by 3 bases, with 13 bases between. This CDR3 contains 15 residues.

CDR3 DNA sequence: TGTGCCAGTCGCCGTGGAGCCTACAATGAGCAGTTCTTC. It encodes CASRRGAYNEQFF. The chain couples TRBV28 to TRBJ2-1; D unclear. The length of the CDR3 is 13 residues. The V and J ends lost 9 bases and 2 bases respectively, with 11 bases between them. Germline V CDR1 and CDR2: MDHEN, SYDVKM.

This sequence joins TRBV19 and TRBJ1-2; TRBD1 might be the D (6 bases). The V gene lost 9 bases and the J gene lost 2 bases, with 13 bases spanning the gap. Germline V gene data show CDR1 as LNHDA and CDR2 as SQIVND (reference sequence). The CDR3 sequence is 13 residues long. CDR3 residues: CASKGDTNYGYTF. The CDR3 nucleotides read TGTGCCAGCAAAGGGGACACCAACTATGGCTACACCTTC.

This clone has only one observation. This sequence joins TRBV18 and TRBJ1-2, with 7 bases matching TRBD1. This CDR3 contains 14 residues. Germline lookup yields CDR1 KGHSH and CDR2 LQKENI. The V segment lost 4 bases and the J segment 6 bases; nucleotides outside the gene matches: 8. The CDR3 nucleotides are TGTGCCAGCTCACAACAGGGGTCGGAAGATGGCTACACCTTC. This gives the protein CASSQQGSEDGYTF.

The gene calls are TRBV18 and TRBJ2-1; no firm D call. Trimming shortened V by 0 bases and J by 9 bases, and 12 bases separated the two germline ends. The CDR3 is made up of 14 amino acids. From germline, CDR1 is KGHSH and CDR2 LQKENI. The CDR3 bases are TGTGCCAGCTCACCACCGAGTCTTAGTAGTGAGCAGTTCTTC. It is translated as CASSPPSLSSEQFF.

For this clone: This sample includes further DNA sequences coding for the same CDR3. This rearrangement joins TRBV7-9 to TRBJ2-1; 8 nucleotides align to TRBD1. The CDR3 length is 14 residues. Germline assignment: CDR1 SEHNR and CDR2 FQNEAQ (reference sequence). V was pared by 5 bases and J by 4 bases, with 4 bases of the junction left unmatched. CDR3 nucleotides: TGTGCCAGCAGCCTAACAGGGGGGTACAATGAGCAGTTCTTC. The encoded protein is CASSLTGGYNEQFF.

The chain couples TRBV5-1 to TRBJ2-2; a weak D match, TRBD1 (6 bases). Trimming took 3 bases from V and 7 from J, leaving 19 bases between them. CDR1 is SGHRS and CDR2 is YFSETQ in the germline V gene. The CDR3 runs 16 residues. The CDR3: CASSSRTVGSGGELFF. The CDR3 DNA is TGCGCCAGCAGCTCGCGGACAGTAGGATCCGGCGGGGAGCTGTTTTTT.

This chain links TRBV5-1 with TRBJ2-7; possibly TRBD1 for D (6 bases). V lost 0 bases and J lost 4, with 14 bases in between. Germline V gene sequence: CDR1 SGHRS, CDR2 YFSETQ. The CDR3 runs to 15 residues. CDR3 DNA: TGCGCCAGCAGCTTGGTACCAGGGGAAAAATACGAGCAGTACTTC. It translates to CASSLVPGEKYEQYF.

In the case of this clone: Other DNA sequences within the sample encode an identical CDR3. The gene calls are TRBV6-1 and TRBJ1-4; D gene uncertain. CDR1 is MNHNS and CDR2 is SASEGT in the germline V gene. This CDR3 has 14 amino acids. Trimming pared 1 base from V and 8 bases from J, leaving 11 bases between. As DNA, the CDR3 is TGTGCCAGCAGTGAAGGAGGATCGAGGGAAAAACTGTTTTTT. Protein: CASSEGGSREKLFF.